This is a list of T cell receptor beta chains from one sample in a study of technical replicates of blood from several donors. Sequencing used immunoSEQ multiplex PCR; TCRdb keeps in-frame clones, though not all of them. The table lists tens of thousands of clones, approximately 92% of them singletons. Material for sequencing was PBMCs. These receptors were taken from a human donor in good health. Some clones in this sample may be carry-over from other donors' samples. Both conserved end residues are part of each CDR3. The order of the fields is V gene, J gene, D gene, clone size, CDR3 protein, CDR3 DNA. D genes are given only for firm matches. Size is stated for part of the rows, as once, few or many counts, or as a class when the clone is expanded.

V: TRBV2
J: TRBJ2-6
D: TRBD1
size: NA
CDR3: CASKPGQGAGANVLTF
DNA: TGTGCCAGCAAACCGGGCCAGGGGGCTGGGGCCAACGTCCTGACTTTC

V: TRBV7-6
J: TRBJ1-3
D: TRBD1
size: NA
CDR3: CASSSWDRVHFLGNTIYF
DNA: TGTGCCAGCAGCTCGTGGGACAGGGTTCATTTTCTCGGAAACACCATATATTTT

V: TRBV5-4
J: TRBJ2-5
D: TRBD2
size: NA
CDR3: CASSPLAGGPWETQYF
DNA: TGTGCCAGCAGTCCCCTAGCGGGAGGGCCATGGGAGACCCAGTACTTC

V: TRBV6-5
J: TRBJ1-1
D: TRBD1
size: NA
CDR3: CASNLRQGMTEAFF
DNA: TGTGCCAGCAACTTAAGACAGGGGATGACTGAAGCTTTCTTT

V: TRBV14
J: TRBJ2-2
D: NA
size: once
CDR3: CASSQQGNTGELFF
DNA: TGTGCCAGCAGCCAACAGGGAAACACCGGGGAGCTGTTTTTT

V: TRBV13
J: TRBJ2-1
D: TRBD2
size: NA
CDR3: CASSLERERLNEQFF
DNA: TGTGCCAGCAGCCTGGAGCGGGAGAGGCTCAATGAGCAGTTCTTC

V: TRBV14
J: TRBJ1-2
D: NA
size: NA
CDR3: CASSQSGSARRYGYTF
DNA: TGTGCCAGCAGCCAATCGGGGTCGGCCCGCCGCTATGGCTACACCTTC

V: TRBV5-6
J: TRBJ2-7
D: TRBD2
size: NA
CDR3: CASDRGDSEQYF
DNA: TGTGCCAGCGATCGGGGGGATAGCGAGCAGTACTTC

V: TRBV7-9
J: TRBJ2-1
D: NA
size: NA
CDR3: CASSPGLPRDNEQFF
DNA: TGTGCCAGCAGCCCGGGACTGCCCCGGGACAATGAGCAGTTCTTC

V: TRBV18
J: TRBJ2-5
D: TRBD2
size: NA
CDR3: CASSPEASGRVQYF
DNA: TGTGCCAGCTCACCGGAGGCTAGCGGGAGAGTCCAGTACTTC

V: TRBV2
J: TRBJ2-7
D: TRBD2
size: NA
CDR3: CASSYRTSADYEQYF
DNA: TGTGCCAGCAGCTACAGGACTAGCGCTGACTACGAGCAGTACTTC

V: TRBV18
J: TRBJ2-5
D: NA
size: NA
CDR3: CASSPLAGSGKTQYF
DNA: TGTGCCAGCTCACCTCTCGCGGGATCAGGAAAGACCCAGTACTTC

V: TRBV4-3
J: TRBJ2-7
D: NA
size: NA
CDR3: CASSQVEGEPYEQYF
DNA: TGCGCCAGCAGCCAAGTTGAGGGAGAACCCTACGAGCAGTACTTC

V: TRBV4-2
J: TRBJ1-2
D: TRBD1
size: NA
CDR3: CASSQGSGTGGERGYTF
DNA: TGTGCCAGCAGCCAAGGGAGCGGGACAGGGGGCGAACGGGGCTACACCTTC

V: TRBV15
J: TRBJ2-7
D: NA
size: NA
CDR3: CATSRDHSSYEQYF
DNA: TGTGCCACCAGCAGAGATCACAGCTCCTACGAGCAGTACTTC

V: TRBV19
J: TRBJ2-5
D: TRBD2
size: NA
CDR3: CASSIPPGGPETQYF
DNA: TGTGCCAGTAGTATCCCCCCGGGGGGGCCTGAGACCCAGTACTTC

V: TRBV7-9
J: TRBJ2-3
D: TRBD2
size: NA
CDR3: CASSLVAGGTDTQYF
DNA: TGTGCCAGCAGCTTAGTAGCGGGGGGAACAGATACGCAGTATTTT

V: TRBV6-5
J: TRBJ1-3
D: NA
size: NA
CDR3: CASGGSGNTIYF
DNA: TGTGCCAGCGGAGGCTCTGGAAACACCATATATTTT

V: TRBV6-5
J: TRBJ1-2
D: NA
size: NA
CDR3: CASSYRGGRNGYTF
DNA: TGTGCCAGCAGTTACCGGGGGGGGAGGAATGGCTACACCTTC

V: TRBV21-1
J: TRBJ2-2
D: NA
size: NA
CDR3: CASSKVGAYTGELFF
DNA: TGTGCCAGCAGCAAAGTTGGAGCCTACACCGGGGAGCTGTTTTTT

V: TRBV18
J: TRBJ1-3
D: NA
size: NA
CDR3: CASSPSVAGAGNTIYF
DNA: TGTGCCAGCTCACCCTCGGTGGCAGGGGCTGGAAACACCATATATTTT

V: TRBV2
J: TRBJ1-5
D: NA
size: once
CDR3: CASRAEDQPQHF
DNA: TGTGCCAGCAGGGCGGAGGATCAGCCCCAGCATTTT

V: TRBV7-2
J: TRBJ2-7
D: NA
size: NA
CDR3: CASSDSGTFLTYEQYF
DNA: TGTGCCAGCAGCGATTCCGGGACATTTCTCACCTACGAGCAGTACTTC

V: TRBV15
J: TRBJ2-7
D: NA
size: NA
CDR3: CATSRGAGSSYEQYF
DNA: TGTGCCACCAGCAGAGGGGCGGGTTCATCCTACGAGCAGTACTTC

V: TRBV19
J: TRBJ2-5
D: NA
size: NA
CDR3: CASSSVSQETQYF
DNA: TGTGCCAGTAGTTCGGTTTCTCAAGAGACCCAGTACTTC

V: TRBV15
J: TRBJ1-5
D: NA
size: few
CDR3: CATSRGGGSNQPQHF
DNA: TGTGCCACCAGCAGGGGGGGTGGTAGCAATCAGCCCCAGCATTTT

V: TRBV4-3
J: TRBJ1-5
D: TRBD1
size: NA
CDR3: CASSPGTGGMAQPQHF
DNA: TGCGCCAGCAGCCCTGGGACAGGGGGCATGGCTCAGCCCCAGCATTTT

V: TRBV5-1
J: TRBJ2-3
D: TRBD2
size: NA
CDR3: CASSTGTSGSGADTQYF
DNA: TGCGCCAGCAGCACCGGGACTAGCGGATCAGGGGCAGATACGCAGTATTTT

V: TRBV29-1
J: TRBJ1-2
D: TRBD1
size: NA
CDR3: CSVDPEDRGHGYTF
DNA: TGCAGCGTTGATCCCGAAGACAGGGGGCACGGCTACACCTTC

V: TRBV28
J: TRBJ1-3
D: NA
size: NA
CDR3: CASTNGGSSGNTIYF
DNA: TGTGCCAGCACCAACGGGGGGAGCTCTGGAAACACCATATATTTT

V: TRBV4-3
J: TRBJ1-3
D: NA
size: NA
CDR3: CASSQDPRGPGNTIYF
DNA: TGCGCCAGCAGCCAAGATCCCAGGGGCCCTGGAAACACCATATATTTT

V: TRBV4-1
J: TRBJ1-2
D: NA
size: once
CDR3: CASSYRDNDGYTF
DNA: TGCGCCAGCAGCTACCGGGACAACGATGGCTACACCTTC

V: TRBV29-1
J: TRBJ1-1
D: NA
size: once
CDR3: CSARGGAQGTEAFF
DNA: TGCAGCGCTCGGGGGGGGGCGCAGGGTACTGAAGCTTTCTTT

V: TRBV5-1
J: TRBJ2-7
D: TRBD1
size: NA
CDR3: CASSLDRTYEQYF
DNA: TGCGCCAGCAGCCTGGACAGGACCTACGAGCAGTACTTC

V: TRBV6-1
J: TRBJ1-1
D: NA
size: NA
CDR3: CASRAGWGINEAFF
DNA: TGTGCCAGCAGGGCGGGTTGGGGAATTAATGAAGCTTTCTTT

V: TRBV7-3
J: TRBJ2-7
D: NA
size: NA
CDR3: CASSLMNGAYEQYF
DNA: TGTGCCAGCAGCTTAATGAACGGTGCCTACGAGCAGTACTTC

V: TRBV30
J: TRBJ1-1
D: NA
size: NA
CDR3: CAWSETKMTGNTEAFF
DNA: TGTGCCTGGAGTGAAACAAAAATGACAGGGAACACTGAAGCTTTCTTT

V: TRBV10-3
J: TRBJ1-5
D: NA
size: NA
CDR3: CAISELSGRGPNQPQHF
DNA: TGTGCCATCAGTGAGTTGTCAGGCCGAGGGCCCAATCAGCCCCAGCATTTT

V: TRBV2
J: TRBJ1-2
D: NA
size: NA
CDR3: CAINAGNGYTF
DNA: TGTGCCATTAACGCGGGGAATGGCTACACCTTC

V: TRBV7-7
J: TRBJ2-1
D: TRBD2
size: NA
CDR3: CASSPAGGPHNEQFF
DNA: TGTGCCAGCAGCCCTGCGGGAGGGCCGCACAATGAGCAGTTCTTC

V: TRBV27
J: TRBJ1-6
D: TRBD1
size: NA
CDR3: CASRITGDSYNSPLHF
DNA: TGTGCCAGCAGGATCACAGGGGACTCCTATAATTCACCCCTCCACTTT

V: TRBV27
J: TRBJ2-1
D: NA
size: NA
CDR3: CASSREGEPYNEQFF
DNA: TGTGCCAGCAGTAGAGAAGGGGAACCCTACAATGAGCAGTTCTTC

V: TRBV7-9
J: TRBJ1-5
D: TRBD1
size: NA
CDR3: CASSDGQGSNQPQHF
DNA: TGTGCCAGCAGCGACGGACAGGGAAGCAATCAGCCCCAGCATTTT

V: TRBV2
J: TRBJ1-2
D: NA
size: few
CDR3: CASRLVGARGYTF
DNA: TGTGCCAGTAGACTTGTGGGGGCACGTGGCTACACCTTC

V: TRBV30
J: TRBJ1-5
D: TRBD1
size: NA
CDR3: CAWSRDRGRQPQHF
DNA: TGTGCCTGGAGTAGGGACAGGGGACGTCAGCCCCAGCATTTT